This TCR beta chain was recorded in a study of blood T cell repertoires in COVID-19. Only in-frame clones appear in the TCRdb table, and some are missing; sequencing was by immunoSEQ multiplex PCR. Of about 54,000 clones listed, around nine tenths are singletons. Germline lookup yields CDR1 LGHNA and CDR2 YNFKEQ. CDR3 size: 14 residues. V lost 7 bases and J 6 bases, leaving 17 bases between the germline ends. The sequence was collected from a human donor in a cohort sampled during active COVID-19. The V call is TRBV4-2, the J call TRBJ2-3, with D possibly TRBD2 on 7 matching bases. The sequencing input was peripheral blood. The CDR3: CASTPSAGADTQYF. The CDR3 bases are TGTGCCAGCACCCCATCGGCGGGGGCTGATACGCAGTATTTT.